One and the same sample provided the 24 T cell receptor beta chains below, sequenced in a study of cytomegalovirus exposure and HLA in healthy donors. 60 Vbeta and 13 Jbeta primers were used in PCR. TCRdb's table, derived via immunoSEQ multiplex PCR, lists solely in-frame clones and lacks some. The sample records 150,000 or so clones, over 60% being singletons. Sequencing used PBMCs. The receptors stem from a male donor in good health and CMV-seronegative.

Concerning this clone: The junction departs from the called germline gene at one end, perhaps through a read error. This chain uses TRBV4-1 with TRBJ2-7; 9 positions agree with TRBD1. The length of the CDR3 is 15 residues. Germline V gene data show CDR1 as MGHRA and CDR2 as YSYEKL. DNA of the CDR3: TGCACCAGCAGCCTAGGACAGGGGCCGACCTACGAGCAGTACTTC. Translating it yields CTSSLGQGPTYEQYF.

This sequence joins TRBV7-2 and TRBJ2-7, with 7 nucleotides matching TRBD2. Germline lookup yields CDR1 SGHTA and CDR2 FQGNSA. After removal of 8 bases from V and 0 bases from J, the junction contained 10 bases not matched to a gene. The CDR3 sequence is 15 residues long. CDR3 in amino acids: CASALDSGSSYEQYF. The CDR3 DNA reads TGTGCCAGCGCCTTGGATAGCGGGTCCTCCTACGAGCAGTACTTC. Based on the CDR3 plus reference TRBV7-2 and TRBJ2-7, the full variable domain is GAGVSQSPSNKVTEKGKDVELRCDPISGHTALYWYRQSLGQGLEFLIYFQGNSAPDKSGLPSDRFSAERTGGSVSTLTIQRTQQEDSAVYLCASALDSGSSYEQYFGPGTRLTVT.

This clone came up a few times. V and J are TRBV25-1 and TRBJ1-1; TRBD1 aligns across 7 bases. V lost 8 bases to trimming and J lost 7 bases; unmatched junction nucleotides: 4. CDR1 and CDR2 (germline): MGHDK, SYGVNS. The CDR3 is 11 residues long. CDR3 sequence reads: CASRDRNEAFF. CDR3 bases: TGTGCCAGCCGGGACAGAAATGAAGCTTTCTTT.

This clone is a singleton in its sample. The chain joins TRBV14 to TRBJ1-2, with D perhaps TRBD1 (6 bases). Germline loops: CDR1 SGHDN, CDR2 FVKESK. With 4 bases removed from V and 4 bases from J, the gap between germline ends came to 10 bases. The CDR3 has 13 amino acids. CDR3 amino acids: CASSLQGTYGYTF. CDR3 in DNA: TGTGCCAGCAGCCTACAGGGAACCTATGGCTACACCTTC.

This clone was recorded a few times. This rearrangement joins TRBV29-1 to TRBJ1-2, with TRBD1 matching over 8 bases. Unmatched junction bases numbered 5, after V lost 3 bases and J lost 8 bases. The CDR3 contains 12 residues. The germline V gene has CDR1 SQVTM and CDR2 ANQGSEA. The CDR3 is CSVDDRGWGYTF. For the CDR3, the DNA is TGCAGCGTTGACGACAGGGGTTGGGGCTACACCTTC.

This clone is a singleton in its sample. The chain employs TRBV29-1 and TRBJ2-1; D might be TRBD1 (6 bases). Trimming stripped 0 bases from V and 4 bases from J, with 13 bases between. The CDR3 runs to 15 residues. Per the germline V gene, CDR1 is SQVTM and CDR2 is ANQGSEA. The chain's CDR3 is CSVEESGTQYNEQFF. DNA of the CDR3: TGCAGCGTTGAAGAGTCAGGGACACAATACAATGAGCAGTTCTTC.

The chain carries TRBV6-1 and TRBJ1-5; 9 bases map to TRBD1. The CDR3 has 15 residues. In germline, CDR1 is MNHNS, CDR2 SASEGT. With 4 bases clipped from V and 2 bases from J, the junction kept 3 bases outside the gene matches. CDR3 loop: CASSARDRGNQPQHF. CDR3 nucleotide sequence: TGTGCCAGCAGTGCCCGGGACAGGGGCAATCAGCCCCAGCATTTT.

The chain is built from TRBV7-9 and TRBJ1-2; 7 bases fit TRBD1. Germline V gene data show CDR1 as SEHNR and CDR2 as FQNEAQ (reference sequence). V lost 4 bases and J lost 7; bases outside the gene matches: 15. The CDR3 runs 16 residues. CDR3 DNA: TGTGCCAGCAGCTCGCGACAGGGTGGAGCGGTGGGTGGCTACACCTTC. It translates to CASSSRQGGAVGGYTF.

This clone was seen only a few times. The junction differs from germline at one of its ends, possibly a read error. The CDR3 DNA follows: TGTGCCAGCAGCGTATGGGACAGAGCGATTTTT. Its protein product is CASSVWDRAIF. V is TRBV5-8 and J is TRBJ1-4; 7 bases fit TRBD1. CDR1 is SGHTS, CDR2 YDEGEE, per germline. CDR3 length: 11 residues.

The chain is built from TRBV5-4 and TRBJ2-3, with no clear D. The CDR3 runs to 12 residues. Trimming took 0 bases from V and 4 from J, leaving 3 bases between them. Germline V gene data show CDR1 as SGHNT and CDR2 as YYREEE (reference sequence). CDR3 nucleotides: TGTGCCAGCAGCTTGGAGCCAGATACGCAGTATTTT. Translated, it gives CASSLEPDTQYF.

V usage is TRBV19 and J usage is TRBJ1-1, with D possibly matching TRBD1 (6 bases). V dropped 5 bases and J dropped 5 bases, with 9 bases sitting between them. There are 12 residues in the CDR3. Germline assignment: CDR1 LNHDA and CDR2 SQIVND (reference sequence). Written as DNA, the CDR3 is TGTGCCAGTAGTCTTACAGGGACTGAAGCTTTCTTT. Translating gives CASSLTGTEAFF.

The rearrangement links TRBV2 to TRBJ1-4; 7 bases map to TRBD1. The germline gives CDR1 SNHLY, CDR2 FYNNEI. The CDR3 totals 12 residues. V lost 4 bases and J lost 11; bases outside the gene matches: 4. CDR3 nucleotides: TGTGCCAGCAGTGGCACAGGGGATAAACTGTTTTTT. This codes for CASSGTGDKLFF.

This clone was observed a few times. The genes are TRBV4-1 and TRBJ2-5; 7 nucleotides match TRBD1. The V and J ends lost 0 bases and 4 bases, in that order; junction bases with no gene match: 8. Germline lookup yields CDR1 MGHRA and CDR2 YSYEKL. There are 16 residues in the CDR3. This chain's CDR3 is CASSQEVRTGTETQYF. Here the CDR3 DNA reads TGCGCCAGCAGCCAAGAAGTGCGGACAGGTACAGAGACCCAGTACTTC.

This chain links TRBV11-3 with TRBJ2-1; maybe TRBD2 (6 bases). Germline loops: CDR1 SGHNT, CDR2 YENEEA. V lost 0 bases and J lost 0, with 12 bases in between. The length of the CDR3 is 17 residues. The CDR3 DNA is TGTGCCAGCAGCTTAGATGGTGGAGGGAGCTCCTACAATGAGCAGTTCTTC. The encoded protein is CASSLDGGGSSYNEQFF.

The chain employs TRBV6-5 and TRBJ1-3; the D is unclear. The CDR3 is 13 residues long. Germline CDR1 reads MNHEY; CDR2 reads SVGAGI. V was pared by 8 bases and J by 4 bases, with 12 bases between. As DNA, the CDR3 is TGTGCCAGCCGATCGGGATTAGGAAACACCATATATTTT. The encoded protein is CASRSGLGNTIYF.

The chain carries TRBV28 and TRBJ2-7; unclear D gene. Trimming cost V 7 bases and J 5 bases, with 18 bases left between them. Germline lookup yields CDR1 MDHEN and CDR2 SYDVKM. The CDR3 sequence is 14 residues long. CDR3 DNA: TGTGCCAGCACCGAGACTGGATTTTCCGACGAGCAGTACTTC. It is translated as CASTETGFSDEQYF.

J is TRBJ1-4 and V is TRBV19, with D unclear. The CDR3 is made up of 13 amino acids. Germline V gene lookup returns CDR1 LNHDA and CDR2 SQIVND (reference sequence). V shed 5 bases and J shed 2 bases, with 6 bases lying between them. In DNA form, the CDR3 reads TGTGCCAGTAGTCTGGGCACTAATGAAAAACTGTTTTTT. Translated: CASSLGTNEKLFF.

CDR3 sequence reads: CASSYQGARGNTEAFF. The CDR3 coding sequence is TGCGCCAGCAGCTACCAGGGGGCCAGGGGGAACACTGAAGCTTTCTTT. V gene TRBV5-1 combines with J gene TRBJ1-1, with 8 positions matching TRBD1. Germline CDR1 and CDR2: SGHRS and YFSETQ. Trimming took 3 bases from V and 1 from J; bases not matched to a gene: 8. CDR3 length: 16 amino acids.

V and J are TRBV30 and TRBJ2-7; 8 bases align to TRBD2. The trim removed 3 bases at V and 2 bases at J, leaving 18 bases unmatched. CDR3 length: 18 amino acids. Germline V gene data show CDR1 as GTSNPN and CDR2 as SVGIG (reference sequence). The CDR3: CAWSPDGATSVPTYEQYF. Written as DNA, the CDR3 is TGTGCCTGGAGCCCGGACGGTGCGACTAGCGTCCCCACCTACGAGCAGTACTTC.

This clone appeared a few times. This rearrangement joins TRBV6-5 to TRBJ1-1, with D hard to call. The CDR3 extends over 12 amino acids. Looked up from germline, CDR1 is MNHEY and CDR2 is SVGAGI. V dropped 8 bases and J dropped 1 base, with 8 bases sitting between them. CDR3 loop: CASVTGNTEAFF. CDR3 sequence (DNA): TGTGCCAGCGTGACTGGGAACACTGAAGCTTTCTTT.

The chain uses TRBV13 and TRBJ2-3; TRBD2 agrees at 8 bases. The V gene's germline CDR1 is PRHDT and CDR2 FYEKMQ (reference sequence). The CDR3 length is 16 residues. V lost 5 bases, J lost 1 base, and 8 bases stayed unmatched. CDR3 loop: CASSLDGRGGTDTQYF. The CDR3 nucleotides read TGTGCCAGCAGCCTGGACGGGCGGGGGGGCACAGATACGCAGTATTTT.

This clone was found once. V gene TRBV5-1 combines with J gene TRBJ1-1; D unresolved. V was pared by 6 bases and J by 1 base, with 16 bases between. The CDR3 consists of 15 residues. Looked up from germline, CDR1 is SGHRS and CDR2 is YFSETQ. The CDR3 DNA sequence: TGCGCCAGCACCCTCGGCGGACTCCAGAACACTGAAGCTTTCTTT. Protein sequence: CASTLGGLQNTEAFF.

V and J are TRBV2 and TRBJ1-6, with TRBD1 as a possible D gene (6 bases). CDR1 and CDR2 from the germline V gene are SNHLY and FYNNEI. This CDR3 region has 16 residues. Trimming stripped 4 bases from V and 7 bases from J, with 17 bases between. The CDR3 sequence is CASSVAPGEGNSPLHF. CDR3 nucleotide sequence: TGTGCCAGCAGTGTTGCCCCAGGGGAGGGGAATTCACCCCTCCACTTT. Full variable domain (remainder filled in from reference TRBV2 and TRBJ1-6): EPEVTQTPSHQVTQMGQEVILRCVPISNHLYFYWYRQILGQKVEFLVSFYNNEISEKSEIFDDQFSVERPDGSNFTLKIRSTKLEDSAMYFCASSVAPGEGNSPLHFGNGTRLTVT.

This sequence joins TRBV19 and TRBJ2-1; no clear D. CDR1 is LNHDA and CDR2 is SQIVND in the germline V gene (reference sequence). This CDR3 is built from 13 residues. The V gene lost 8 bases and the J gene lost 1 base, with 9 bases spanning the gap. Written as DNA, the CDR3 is TGTGCCAGTTCCCAGGTTTCCTACAATGAGCAGTTCTTC. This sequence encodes CASSQVSYNEQFF.